The text below deals with one TCR beta chain. V lost 4 bases, J lost 1 base, and 15 bases lay in between. Germline values: CDR1 LNHDA, CDR2 SQIVND (reference sequence). This CDR3 contains 16 residues. Authors' analysis steps: Quantification of nucleated cells was approximated via reference gene primer amplification. Repertoires were generated with immunoSEQ multiplex PCR, while TCRdb's copy carries only in-frame clones and drops some. The D gene and trimming were derived from the DNA, and the V and J assignments and clone size from that table. The sample consists of around 250,000 clones, under 85% of them appearing once. This specimen belongs to a study of blood T cell repertoires in COVID-19. Study background: Acute-phase and convalescent COVID-19 samples originated in the United States, Italy and Spain. The cDNA or gDNA used as material had been derived from T cells, B-cell-depleted T cells, or PBMCs.

The sample comprised peripheral blood. V and J are TRBV19 and TRBJ2-3; D may be TRBD2 (6 bases). This TCR was sampled from a young man who had recovered from COVID-19. CDR3 loop: CASSSLPGEGTDTQYF. CDR3 nucleotide sequence: TGTGCCAGTAGTAGCCTGCCGGGGGAAGGCACAGATACGCAGTATTTT.